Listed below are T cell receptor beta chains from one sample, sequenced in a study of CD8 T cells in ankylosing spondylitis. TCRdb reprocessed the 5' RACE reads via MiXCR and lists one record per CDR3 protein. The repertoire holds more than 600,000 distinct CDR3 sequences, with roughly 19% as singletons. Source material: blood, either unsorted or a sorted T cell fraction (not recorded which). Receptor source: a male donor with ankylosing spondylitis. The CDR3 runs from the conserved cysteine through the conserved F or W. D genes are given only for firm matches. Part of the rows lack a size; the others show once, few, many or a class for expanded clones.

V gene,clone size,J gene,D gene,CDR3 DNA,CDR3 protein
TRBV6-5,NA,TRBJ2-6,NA,TGTGCCAGCAGTTACCACCGGAGCTCTGGGGCCAACGTCCTGACTTTC,CASSYHRSSGANVLTF
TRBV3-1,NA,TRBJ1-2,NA,TGTGCCAGCAGCGCTTTGGGAGCTAACTATGGCTACACCTTC,CASSALGANYGYTF
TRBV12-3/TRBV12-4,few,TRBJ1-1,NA,TGTGCCAGCAGTTTATCCAGGGCGGGACCGAACACTGAAGCTTTCTTT,CASSLSRAGPNTEAFF
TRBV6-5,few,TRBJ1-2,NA,TGTGCCAGCAGTTACTCGAACCTCCCGGTGGACTATGGCTACACCTTC,CASSYSNLPVDYGYTF
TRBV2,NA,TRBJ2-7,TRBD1,TGTGCCAGCAGAGGGGCGGGACAGGGCTACGAGCAGTACTTC,CASRGAGQGYEQYF
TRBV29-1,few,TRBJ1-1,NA,TGCAGCGGAACAGCGAATATGAACACTGAAGCTTTCTTT,CSGTANMNTEAFF
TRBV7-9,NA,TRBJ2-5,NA,TGTGCCAGCAGCCAAAGTCGCGGGGTCCAAGAGACCCAGTACTTC,CASSQSRGVQETQYF
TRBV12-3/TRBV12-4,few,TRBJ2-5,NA,TGTGCCAGCAGACTTCGGGGCGGGGAAGAGACCCAGTACTTC,CASRLRGGEETQYF
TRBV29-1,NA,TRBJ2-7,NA,TGCAGCGTTGCTGTGGGCGAGCAGTACTTC,CSVAVGEQYF
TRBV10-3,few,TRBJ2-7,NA,TGTGCCATCGCCGAGAGCTCCTACGAGCAGTACTTC,CAIAESSYEQYF
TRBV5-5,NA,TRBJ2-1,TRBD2,TGTGCCAGCAGCTTCTACGCGGGAGCCTACAATGAGCAGTTCTTC,CASSFYAGAYNEQFF
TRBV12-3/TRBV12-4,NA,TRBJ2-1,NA,TGTGCCAGCGGACAGTGGGACAATGAGCAGTTCTTC,CASGQWDNEQFF